Given below is one T cell receptor (beta chain) in context. Its antigen is undetermined. Germline V gives CDR1 SGHRS, CDR2 YFSETQ. This CDR3 is built from 14 residues. With 4 bases clipped from V and 7 bases from J, the junction kept 7 bases outside the gene matches. The data originate from a study of cytomegalovirus exposure and HLA in healthy donors. Study details: It was reported in a later analysis that the 120 or so validation repertoires used the same platform as the approximately 600 first-cohort repertoires. Overall study results and limits: Listed as cytomegalovirus-associated were 164 TCR beta chains.

Produced via immunoSEQ multiplex PCR; TCRdb's table is partial and in-frame only. The table shows some 350,000 clones, with about nine tenths occurring only once. The sequenced sample was PBMCs. The TCR originated in a woman aged 25 to 39 in good health and CMV-seropositive. The genes are TRBV5-1 and TRBJ1-2; 10 bases align to TRBD1. The CDR3 sequence is CASSVRQGAVGYTF. CDR3 bases: TGCGCCAGCAGCGTGCGACAGGGGGCGGTTGGCTACACCTTC.